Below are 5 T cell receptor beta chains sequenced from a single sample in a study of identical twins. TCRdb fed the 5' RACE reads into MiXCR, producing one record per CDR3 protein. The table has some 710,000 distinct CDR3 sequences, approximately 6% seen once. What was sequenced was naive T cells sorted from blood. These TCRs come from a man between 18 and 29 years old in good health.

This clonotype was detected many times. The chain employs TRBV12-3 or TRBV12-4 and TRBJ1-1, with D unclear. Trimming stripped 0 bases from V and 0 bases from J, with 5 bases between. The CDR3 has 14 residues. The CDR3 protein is CASSLAGMNTEAFF. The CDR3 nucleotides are TGTGCCAGCAGTTTAGCAGGGATGAACACTGAAGCTTTCTTT.

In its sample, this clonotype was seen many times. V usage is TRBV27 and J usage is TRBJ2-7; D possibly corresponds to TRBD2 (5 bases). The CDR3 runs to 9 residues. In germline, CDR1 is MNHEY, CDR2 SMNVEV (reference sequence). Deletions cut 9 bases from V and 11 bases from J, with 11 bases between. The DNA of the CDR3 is TGTGCCAGACTTCCGGGGAAGTACTTC. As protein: CARLPGKYF.

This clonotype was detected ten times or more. In DNA, the CDR3 is TGTGCCAGCAGTTCCCGGGACAGGGGAGGCGCCGGGGAGCTGTTTTTT. Protein product: CASSSRDRGGAGELFF. The rearrangement links TRBV12-3 or TRBV12-4 to TRBJ2-2; TRBD1 matches at 10 bases. This CDR3 region has 16 residues. V lost 4 bases to trimming and J lost 6 bases; unmatched junction nucleotides: 8.

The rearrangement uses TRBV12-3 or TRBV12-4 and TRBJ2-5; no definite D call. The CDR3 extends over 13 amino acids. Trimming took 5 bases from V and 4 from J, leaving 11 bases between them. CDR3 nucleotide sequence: TGTGCCAGCAGTCGACCCCCCCCAGAGACCCAGTACTTC. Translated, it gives CASSRPPPETQYF.

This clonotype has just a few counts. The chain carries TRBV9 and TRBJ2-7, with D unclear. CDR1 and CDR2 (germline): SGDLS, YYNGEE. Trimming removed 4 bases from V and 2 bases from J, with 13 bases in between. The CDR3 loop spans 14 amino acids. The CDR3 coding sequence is TGTGCCAGCAGCCCTTCTAGTGGAACCTACGAGCAGTACTTC. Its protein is CASSPSSGTYEQYF.